The present entry profiles one T cell receptor beta chain with its context. Its antigen is unidentified. The authors ran a second PCR of 7 to 11 cycles using a sample-barcoded 5' primer and a J-beta primer mix. A tag from a template-switch adaptor with 12 random nucleotides marked each cDNA molecule. Via MiXCR, TCRdb re-called the 5' RACE reads, giving one row per CDR3 protein. The sample contains about 580,000 distinct CDR3 sequences, more than 45% of which appear only once. The sample belongs to a study of blood T cells in healthy people across ages. Study results and limitations: Per-million-T-cell TCR beta diversity fell roughly linearly with age. Compared with aged donors, long-lived donors showed fewer expanded clones, suggesting selection.

The CDR3 runs to 16 residues. With 5 bases clipped from V and 3 bases from J, the junction kept 10 bases outside the gene matches. Per sample, a minimum of 6.5 million PBMCs were isolated. The J gene is TRBJ1-1, the V gene TRBV12-3 or TRBV12-4; 9 nucleotides line up with TRBD1. Sequenced: blood. The TCR sequence derives from a man older than 75 in good health. CDR3 protein: CASSPRGDRVDTEAFF. CDR3 DNA sequence: TGTGCCAGCAGTCCTAGGGGGGACAGGGTGGACACTGAAGCTTTCTTT.